The rows below give T cell receptor beta chains drawn from one sample of a study of regulatory T cells in long-lasting Graves disease. TCRdb independently ran MiXCR on the multiplex PCR reads; one entry per CDR3 protein. The table lists more than 300,000 distinct CDR3 sequences, roughly 20% of them singletons. The starting material was peripheral blood mononuclear cells (PBMCs), obtained when the disease was refractory, from a patient treated with antithyroid drugs. Source of these receptors: a middle-aged woman with Graves disease. Both conserved end residues are part of each CDR3. The order of the fields is D gene, J gene, clone size, V gene, CDR3 protein, CDR3 DNA. D genes are given only for firm matches. Rows may omit the clone size; those that give it use once, few, many or a size class.

d_gene: -
j_gene: TRBJ2-2
abundance: many
v_gene: TRBV6-1
CDR3aa: CASRGGQELFF
CDR3nt: TGTGCCAGCAGAGGGGGACAGGAGCTGTTTTTT

d_gene: -
j_gene: TRBJ1-3
abundance: -
v_gene: TRBV3-1
CDR3aa: CASSPPPPQGFGNTIYF
CDR3nt: TGTGCCAGCAGCCCCCCCCCACCCCAGGGTTTCGGAAACACCATATATTTT

d_gene: -
j_gene: TRBJ2-3
abundance: many
v_gene: TRBV2
CDR3aa: CARNQAHGGTQYF
CDR3nt: TGTGCCAGGAACCAGGCTCATGGGGGTACGCAGTATTTT

d_gene: -
j_gene: TRBJ1-6
abundance: few
v_gene: TRBV6-1
CDR3aa: CASSRGEYSPLHF
CDR3nt: TGTGCCAGCAGTAGGGGGGAGTACTCACCCCTCCACTTT

d_gene: -
j_gene: TRBJ1-1
abundance: -
v_gene: TRBV30
CDR3aa: CAWTGTGNTEAFF
CDR3nt: TGTGCCTGGACCGGGACGGGGAACACTGAAGCTTTCTTT

d_gene: -
j_gene: TRBJ1-6
abundance: -
v_gene: TRBV7-9
CDR3aa: CASSSQVSPLHF
CDR3nt: TGTGCCAGCAGCTCACAGGTCTCACCCCTCCACTTT

d_gene: TRBD2
j_gene: TRBJ2-2
abundance: -
v_gene: TRBV12-3/TRBV12-4
CDR3aa: CASSLWGLGSGNTEELFF
CDR3nt: TGTGCCAGCAGTTTATGGGGTTTGGGTAGCGGGAACACCGAGGAGCTGTTTTTT

d_gene: -
j_gene: TRBJ2-5
abundance: many
v_gene: TRBV12-3/TRBV12-4
CDR3aa: CASSLSGVPLGTQYF
CDR3nt: TGTGCCAGCAGCCTTTCGGGGGTTCCCCTCGGGACCCAGTACTTC

d_gene: -
j_gene: TRBJ2-3
abundance: -
v_gene: TRBV27
CDR3aa: CASSVVGTDTQYF
CDR3nt: TGTGCCAGCAGCGTAGTTGGTACAGATACGCAGTATTTT

d_gene: -
j_gene: TRBJ2-4
abundance: many
v_gene: TRBV15
CDR3aa: CATSRLDTAKNIQYF
CDR3nt: TGTGCCACCAGCAGACTGGATACAGCCAAAAACATTCAGTACTTC

d_gene: TRBD1
j_gene: TRBJ1-1
abundance: many
v_gene: TRBV28
CDR3aa: CASDRGLNTEAFF
CDR3nt: TGTGCCAGTGACAGGGGGCTGAACACTGAAGCTTTCTTT

d_gene: -
j_gene: TRBJ2-7
abundance: many
v_gene: TRBV2
CDR3aa: CASSDLVFYEQYF
CDR3nt: TGTGCCAGCAGTGACCTAGTTTTCTACGAGCAGTACTTC

d_gene: -
j_gene: TRBJ1-4
abundance: -
v_gene: TRBV7-9
CDR3aa: CASRAAGTFEKLFF
CDR3nt: TGTGCCAGCAGGGCCGCCGGGACATTTGAAAAACTGTTTTTT

d_gene: -
j_gene: TRBJ1-1
abundance: few
v_gene: TRBV19
CDR3aa: CASKMGGGYTEAFF
CDR3nt: TGTGCCAGTAAAATGGGAGGGGGGTACACTGAAGCTTTCTTT

d_gene: -
j_gene: TRBJ2-7
abundance: -
v_gene: TRBV13
CDR3aa: CASSHALYATWEQYF
CDR3nt: TGTGCCAGCAGCCATGCCCTCTATGCCACGTGGGAGCAGTACTTC

d_gene: -
j_gene: TRBJ2-1
abundance: -
v_gene: TRBV25-1
CDR3aa: CASSDLGRDNEQFF
CDR3nt: TGTGCCAGCAGTGATCTGGGTAGGGACAATGAGCAGTTCTTC

d_gene: TRBD1
j_gene: TRBJ2-7
abundance: -
v_gene: TRBV6-1
CDR3aa: CASRGTGSEQYF
CDR3nt: TGTGCCAGCAGGGGGACAGGGAGCGAGCAGTACTTC

d_gene: TRBD1
j_gene: TRBJ2-7
abundance: many
v_gene: TRBV28
CDR3aa: CASSAAGTGGYEQYF
CDR3nt: TGTGCCAGCAGTGCCGCCGGGACAGGGGGCTACGAGCAGTACTTC

d_gene: -
j_gene: TRBJ2-7
abundance: many
v_gene: TRBV28
CDR3aa: CASSGWGVYEQYF
CDR3nt: TGTGCCAGCAGCGGCTGGGGGGTCTACGAGCAGTACTTC

d_gene: -
j_gene: TRBJ2-7
abundance: -
v_gene: TRBV20-1
CDR3aa: CSAFDSDSYEQYF
CDR3nt: TGCAGTGCTTTTGACTCGGATTCCTACGAGCAGTACTTC

d_gene: TRBD2
j_gene: TRBJ2-5
abundance: -
v_gene: TRBV19
CDR3aa: CASSFLGTSSETQYF
CDR3nt: TGTGCCAGTAGTTTTCTCGGGACTAGCTCGGAGACCCAGTACTTC

d_gene: TRBD2
j_gene: TRBJ2-7
abundance: -
v_gene: TRBV6-5
CDR3aa: CASSYLHGPSGRYEQYF
CDR3nt: TGTGCCAGCAGTTACCTACACGGGCCTAGCGGGAGGTACGAGCAGTACTTC

d_gene: TRBD2
j_gene: TRBJ2-1
abundance: -
v_gene: TRBV10-3
CDR3aa: CAISASSGQFNEQFF
CDR3nt: TGTGCCATCAGTGCATCTAGCGGACAATTTAATGAGCAGTTCTTC

d_gene: -
j_gene: TRBJ1-5
abundance: -
v_gene: TRBV7-6
CDR3aa: CASSFPYKGEPNQPQHF
CDR3nt: TGTGCCAGCAGCTTCCCCTATAAGGGGGAACCAAATCAGCCCCAGCATTTT

d_gene: -
j_gene: TRBJ2-7
abundance: many
v_gene: TRBV28
CDR3aa: CASRPGHTSKQYF
CDR3nt: TGTGCCTCACGGCCGGGACACACCTCTAAGCAGTACTTC

d_gene: TRBD2
j_gene: TRBJ2-7
abundance: few
v_gene: TRBV12-3/TRBV12-4
CDR3aa: CASSSRRGSNEQYF
CDR3nt: TGTGCCAGCAGTTCGCGACGCGGGAGCAACGAGCAGTACTTC

d_gene: TRBD1
j_gene: TRBJ2-7
abundance: few
v_gene: TRBV11-2
CDR3aa: CASSDSFPPTRDRGILEQYF
CDR3nt: TGTGCCAGCAGCGACTCTTTCCCACCCACCCGGGACAGGGGAATCCTCGAGCAGTACTTC

d_gene: -
j_gene: TRBJ2-3
abundance: few
v_gene: TRBV28
CDR3aa: CASSTTWATQYF
CDR3nt: TGTGCCAGCAGTACGACCTGGGCTACGCAGTATTTT